This T cell receptor beta chain derives from a study of blood T cell repertoires in COVID-19. Across the study: Researchers got acute and convalescent COVID-19 samples from the United States, Italy and Spain.

Only in-frame clones appear in the TCRdb table, and some are missing; sequencing was by immunoSEQ multiplex PCR. Counted here are 60,000 or so clones, 78% occurring once; the ten biggest clones make up approximately 4.9%. The CDR3 sequence is 13 residues long. The V gene end was trimmed by 0 bases and the J gene end by 4 bases; junction bases not matched to a gene: 0. Per the germline V gene, CDR1 is GTSNPN and CDR2 is SVGIG (reference sequence). The sample consisted of peripheral blood. The chain combines TRBV30 with TRBJ2-3; TRBD2 matches 8 bases. The receptor was isolated from a human donor in a cohort sampled during active COVID-19. CDR3 protein: CAWSVAGADTQYF. As DNA, the CDR3 is TGTGCCTGGAGTGTAGCGGGAGCAGATACGCAGTATTTT.